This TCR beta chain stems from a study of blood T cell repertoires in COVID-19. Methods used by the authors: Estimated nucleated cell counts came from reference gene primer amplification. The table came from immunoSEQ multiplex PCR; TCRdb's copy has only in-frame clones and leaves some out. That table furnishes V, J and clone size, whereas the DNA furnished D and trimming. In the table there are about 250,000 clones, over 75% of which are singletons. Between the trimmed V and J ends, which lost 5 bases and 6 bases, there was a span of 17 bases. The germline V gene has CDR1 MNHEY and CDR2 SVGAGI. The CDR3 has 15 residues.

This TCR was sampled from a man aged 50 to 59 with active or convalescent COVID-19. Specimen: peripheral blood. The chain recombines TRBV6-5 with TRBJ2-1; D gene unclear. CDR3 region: CASSPYGQVPNEQFF. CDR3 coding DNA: TGTGCCAGCAGTCCCTATGGCCAGGTTCCCAATGAGCAGTTCTTC.